A selection of T cell receptor beta chains follows, all from one sample in a study of blood T cell repertoires in COVID-19. Only in-frame clones appear in the TCRdb table, and some are missing; sequencing was by immunoSEQ multiplex PCR. This sample carries about 110,000 clones, around 86% of them seen once, and the ten largest clones take approximately 4%. What was sequenced was peripheral blood. These receptors were collected from a woman aged 70-85 years with acute or convalescent COVID-19. CDR3s leave out the opening cysteine and the closing phenylalanine or tryptophan. Fields, in order: V gene, J gene, CDR3 protein.

v_gene: TRBV6-4
j_gene: TRBJ1-1
CDR3aa: ASSDGAGTEAF

v_gene: TRBV10-1
j_gene: TRBJ2-5
CDR3aa: ASPSSEGLAGGQGETQY

v_gene: TRBV6-5
j_gene: TRBJ2-7
CDR3aa: ASRTGAPYEQY

v_gene: TRBV28
j_gene: TRBJ1-1
CDR3aa: ASRMDSGGSAF

v_gene: TRBV9
j_gene: TRBJ2-3
CDR3aa: ASSVSGTADTQY

v_gene: TRBV15
j_gene: TRBJ1-1
CDR3aa: ATSSTQGARTEAF

v_gene: TRBV5-6
j_gene: TRBJ1-1
CDR3aa: ASSRLQGMDTEAF

v_gene: TRBV30
j_gene: TRBJ1-2
CDR3aa: ACLPPATGGGYT

v_gene: TRBV4-2
j_gene: TRBJ2-7
CDR3aa: ASSQDLSGRAYEQY

v_gene: TRBV6-5
j_gene: TRBJ2-7
CDR3aa: ASSYGWVGLNYEQY

v_gene: TRBV10-3
j_gene: TRBJ2-4
CDR3aa: AISDPTVAKNIQY

v_gene: TRBV15
j_gene: TRBJ1-3
CDR3aa: ATKTWLLEVSSGNTIY

v_gene: TRBV19
j_gene: TRBJ2-5
CDR3aa: ASNNREVPETQY

v_gene: TRBV7-9
j_gene: TRBJ1-2
CDR3aa: ASSLMDRNYGYT

v_gene: TRBV21-1
j_gene: TRBJ1-6
CDR3aa: ASSPGSPLH

v_gene: TRBV5-1
j_gene: TRBJ2-3
CDR3aa: ASSPSPVEDTQY

v_gene: TRBV4-1
j_gene: TRBJ2-1
CDR3aa: ASSQDMTGGSYNEQF

v_gene: TRBV5-1
j_gene: TRBJ1-1
CDR3aa: ASSLAGQPNTEAF

v_gene: TRBV20-1
j_gene: TRBJ2-1
CDR3aa: SAAGLSEQF

v_gene: TRBV24-1
j_gene: TRBJ1-2
CDR3aa: ATSDRTGTEGYT

v_gene: TRBV7-3
j_gene: TRBJ2-2
CDR3aa: ASSLQGSGELF

v_gene: TRBV19
j_gene: TRBJ1-5
CDR3aa: ASPISGVRRVQHQPQH

v_gene: TRBV3-1/TRBV3-2
j_gene: TRBJ2-1
CDR3aa: ASSQEASGRRDEQF

v_gene: TRBV28
j_gene: TRBJ1-2
CDR3aa: ASSLSHVQRGEDYGYT

v_gene: TRBV14
j_gene: TRBJ1-2
CDR3aa: ASSQAGREVYGYT

v_gene: TRBV6-2/TRBV6-3
j_gene: TRBJ1-5
CDR3aa: ASSYWSEGGPQH

v_gene: TRBV18
j_gene: TRBJ1-1
CDR3aa: ASSPRRATGTEAF

v_gene: TRBV7-2
j_gene: TRBJ1-2
CDR3aa: ASSFEVVSYGYT

v_gene: TRBV5-1
j_gene: TRBJ2-1
CDR3aa: ASSSGQSYNEQF

v_gene: TRBV5-8
j_gene: TRBJ2-1
CDR3aa: ASSLRGVTYNEQF

v_gene: TRBV7-9
j_gene: TRBJ1-5
CDR3aa: ASSSSGNQPQH

v_gene: TRBV7-2
j_gene: TRBJ2-1
CDR3aa: ASSLGTSINEQF

v_gene: TRBV29-1
j_gene: TRBJ1-1
CDR3aa: SVETEMNTEAF

v_gene: TRBV7-9
j_gene: TRBJ1-6
CDR3aa: ASSLEQNNSPLH

v_gene: TRBV20-1
j_gene: TRBJ2-3
CDR3aa: SASRGQVKSDTQY

v_gene: TRBV3-1/TRBV3-2
j_gene: TRBJ1-2
CDR3aa: ASSQVGTGRGGYT

v_gene: TRBV7-3
j_gene: TRBJ1-2
CDR3aa: ASSLVPGSGYGYT

v_gene: TRBV6-5
j_gene: TRBJ1-1
CDR3aa: ASSYFMNTEAF

v_gene: TRBV18
j_gene: TRBJ2-2
CDR3aa: ASSPTGGGTGTHRGAV

v_gene: TRBV3-1/TRBV3-2
j_gene: TRBJ2-7
CDR3aa: ASSGTSGSREQY

v_gene: TRBV4-1
j_gene: TRBJ1-2
CDR3aa: ASSQEDSYDYGYT

v_gene: TRBV6-5
j_gene: TRBJ1-1
CDR3aa: ASTKNTEAF

v_gene: TRBV18
j_gene: TRBJ1-1
CDR3aa: ASSSDRAEAF

v_gene: TRBV7-3
j_gene: TRBJ2-1
CDR3aa: ASSPTERSYNEQF

v_gene: TRBV19
j_gene: TRBJ2-5
CDR3aa: ASKGLAEETQY

v_gene: TRBV30
j_gene: TRBJ2-7
CDR3aa: AWSRWGRFSYEQY

v_gene: TRBV4-1
j_gene: TRBJ1-1
CDR3aa: ASSQYRGADTEAF

v_gene: TRBV7-8
j_gene: TRBJ1-4
CDR3aa: ASRQKATNEKLF

v_gene: TRBV6-5
j_gene: TRBJ1-1
CDR3aa: ASRQGQNTEAF

v_gene: TRBV28
j_gene: TRBJ1-2
CDR3aa: ASSFGGYGYT

v_gene: TRBV11-2
j_gene: TRBJ2-7
CDR3aa: ASSSKVAGLTYEQY

v_gene: TRBV6-4
j_gene: TRBJ2-1
CDR3aa: ASSALGQAYNEQF

v_gene: TRBV28
j_gene: TRBJ2-1
CDR3aa: ASSFPGLAGSRNNEQF

v_gene: TRBV2
j_gene: TRBJ1-4
CDR3aa: ASSERGRISEKLF

v_gene: TRBV6-2/TRBV6-3
j_gene: TRBJ2-2
CDR3aa: ASSYQPGQPNTGELF